This T cell receptor beta chain comes out of a study of blood T cell repertoires in COVID-19. In the study overall: T cells, B-cell-depleted T cells, or PBMCs provided the cDNA or gDNA that served as material.

The V gene lost 5 bases and the J gene lost 0 bases, with 13 bases spanning the gap. CDR3 length: 15 amino acids. The germline V gene encodes CDR1 SNHLY and CDR2 FYNNEI. The table came from immunoSEQ multiplex PCR; TCRdb's copy has only in-frame clones and leaves some out. Among some 270,000 clones listed, 80% to 90% were seen once. The V and J genes are TRBV2 and TRBJ1-1, with D possibly being TRBD1 (6 bases). The origin of this receptor is a woman in her seventies with acute or convalescent COVID-19. Sequencing input: peripheral blood. The CDR3 here is CASSPQGMVNTEAFF. The CDR3 bases are TGTGCCAGCAGTCCCCAGGGGATGGTGAACACTGAAGCTTTCTTT.